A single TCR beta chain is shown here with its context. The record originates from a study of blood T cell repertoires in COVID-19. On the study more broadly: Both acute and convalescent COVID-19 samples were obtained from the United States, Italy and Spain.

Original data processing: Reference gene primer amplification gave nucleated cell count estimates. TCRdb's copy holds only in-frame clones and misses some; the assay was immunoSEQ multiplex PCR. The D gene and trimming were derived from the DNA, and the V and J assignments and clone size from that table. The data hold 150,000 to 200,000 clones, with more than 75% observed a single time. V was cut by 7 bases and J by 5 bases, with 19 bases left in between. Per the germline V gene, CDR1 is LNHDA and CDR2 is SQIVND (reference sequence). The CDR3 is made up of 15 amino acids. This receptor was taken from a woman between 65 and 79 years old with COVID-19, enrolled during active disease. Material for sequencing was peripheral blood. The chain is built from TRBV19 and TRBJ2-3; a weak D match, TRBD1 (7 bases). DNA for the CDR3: TGTGCCAGTACCCGTCAGGGGGGCCTGGGAGATACGCAGTATTTT. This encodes CASTRQGGLGDTQYF.